This T cell receptor (beta chain) comes out of a study of blood T cell repertoires in COVID-19. Background on the study: From the United States, Italy and Spain came samples of acute and convalescent COVID-19. From T cells, B-cell-depleted T cells, or PBMCs came the material, which was cDNA or gDNA.

Original processing methods: Estimation of nucleated cell counts relied on the amplification of reference gene primers. The protocol was immunoSEQ multiplex PCR, while the TCRdb copy is restricted to in-frame clones and leaves out a portion. Clone size and the V and J calls come from that table; the DNA yielded D and trimming. The table records around 310,000 clones, roughly 91% of them present only once. Either two negative PCRs, clearance, or symptom resolution qualified Cohort 3 donors as recovered. Germline V lookup: CDR1 SGDLS, CDR2 YYNGEE. The CDR3 length is 15 residues. Deletions cut 2 bases from V and 7 bases from J, with 15 bases between.

Material: PBMCs or T cells enriched from blood (not recorded which). This TCR was sampled from a woman aged 30 to 39 who had recovered from COVID-19. This rearrangement joins TRBV9 to TRBJ1-4, with D possibly TRBD1 on 6 matching bases. CDR3 amino acids: CASSVSQGIGEKLFF. The CDR3 DNA sequence: TGTGCCAGCAGCGTTTCTCAGGGGATCGGTGAAAAACTGTTTTTT. Filled out from reference TRBV9 and TRBJ1-4, the complete variable domain reads DSGVTQTPKHLITATGQRVTLRCSPRSGDLSVYWYQQSLDQGLQFLIQYYNGEERAKGNILERFSAQQFPDLHSELNLSSLELGDSALYFCASSVSQGIGEKLFFGSGTQLSVL.